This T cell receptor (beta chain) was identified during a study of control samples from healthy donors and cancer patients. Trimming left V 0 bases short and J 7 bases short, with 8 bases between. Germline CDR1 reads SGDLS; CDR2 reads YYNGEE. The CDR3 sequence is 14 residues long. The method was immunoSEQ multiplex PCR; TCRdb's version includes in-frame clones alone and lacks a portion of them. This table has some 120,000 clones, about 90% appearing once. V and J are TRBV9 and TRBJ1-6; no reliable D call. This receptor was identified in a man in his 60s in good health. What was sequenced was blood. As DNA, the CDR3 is TGTGCCAGCAGCGTAGCTACAGAAAATTCACCCCTCCACTTT. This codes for CASSVATENSPLHF.